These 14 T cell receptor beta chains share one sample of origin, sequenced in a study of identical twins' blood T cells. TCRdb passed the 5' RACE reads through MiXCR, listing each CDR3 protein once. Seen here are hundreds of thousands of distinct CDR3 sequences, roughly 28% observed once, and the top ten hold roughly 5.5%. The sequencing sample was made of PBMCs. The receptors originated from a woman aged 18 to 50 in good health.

The CDR3: CSARILVGSPLHF. In nucleotides, the CDR3 is TGCAGTGCTCGGATTCTAGTTGGATCACCCCTCCACTTT. This chain links TRBV20-1 with TRBJ1-6; D is undetermined. The V gene lost 5 bases and the J gene lost 10 bases, with 15 bases spanning the gap. Germline CDR1 reads DFQATT; CDR2 reads SNEGSKA (reference sequence). This CDR3 comprises 13 residues.

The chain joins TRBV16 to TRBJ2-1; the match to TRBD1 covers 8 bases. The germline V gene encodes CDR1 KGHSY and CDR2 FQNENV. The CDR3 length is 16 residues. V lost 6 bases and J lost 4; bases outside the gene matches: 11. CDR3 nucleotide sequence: TGTGCCAGCAGTCCAATTTCAGACAGGGGATACAATGAGCAGTTCTTC. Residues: CASSPISDRGYNEQFF. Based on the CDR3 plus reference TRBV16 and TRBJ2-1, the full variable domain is GEEVAQTPKHLVRGEGQKAKLYCAPIKGHSYVFWYQQVLKNEFKFLISFQNENVFDETGMPKERFSAKCLPNSPCSLEIQATKLEDSAVYFCASSPISDRGYNEQFFGPGTRLTVL.

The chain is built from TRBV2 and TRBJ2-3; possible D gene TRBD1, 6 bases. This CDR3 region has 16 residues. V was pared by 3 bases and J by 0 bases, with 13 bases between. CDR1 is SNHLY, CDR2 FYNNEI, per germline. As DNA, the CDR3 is TGTGCCAGCAGTGAGGGTCAGGGGTCTAGCACAGATACGCAGTATTTT. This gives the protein CASSEGQGSSTDTQYF.

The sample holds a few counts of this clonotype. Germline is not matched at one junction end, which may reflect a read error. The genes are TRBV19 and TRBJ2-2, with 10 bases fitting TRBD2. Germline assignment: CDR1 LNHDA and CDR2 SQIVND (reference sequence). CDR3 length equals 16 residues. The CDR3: CASSPQREGLTGDLFF. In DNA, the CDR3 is TGTGCCAGTAGTCCTCAGCGGGAGGGCCTTACCGGGGATCTGTTTTTT.

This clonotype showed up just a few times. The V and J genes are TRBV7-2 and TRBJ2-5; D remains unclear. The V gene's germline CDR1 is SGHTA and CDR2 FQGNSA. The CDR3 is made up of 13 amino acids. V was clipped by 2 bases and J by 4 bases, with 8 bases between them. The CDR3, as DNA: TGTGCCAGCAGCTTAATGGGAATAGAGACCCAGTACTTC. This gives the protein CASSLMGIETQYF.

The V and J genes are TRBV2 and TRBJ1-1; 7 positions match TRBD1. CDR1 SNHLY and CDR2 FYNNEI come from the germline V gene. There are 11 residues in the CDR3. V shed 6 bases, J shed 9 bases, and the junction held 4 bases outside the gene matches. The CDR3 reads CASRGDSQAFF. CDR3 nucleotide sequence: TGTGCCAGCAGGGGGGACAGCCAAGCTTTCTTT.

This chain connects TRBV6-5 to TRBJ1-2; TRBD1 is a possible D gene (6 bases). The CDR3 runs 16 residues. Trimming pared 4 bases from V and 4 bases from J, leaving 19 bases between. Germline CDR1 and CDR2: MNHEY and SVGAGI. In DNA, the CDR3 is TGTGCCAGCAGTTCACCCCGTCAAGGGGGTGGCTATGGCTACACCTTC. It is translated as CASSSPRQGGGYGYTF.

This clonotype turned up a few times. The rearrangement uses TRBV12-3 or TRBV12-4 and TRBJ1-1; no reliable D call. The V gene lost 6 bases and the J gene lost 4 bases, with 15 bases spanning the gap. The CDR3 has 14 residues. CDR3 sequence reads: CASRKDEFSTEAFF. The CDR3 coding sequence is TGTGCCAGCAGAAAAGATGAGTTTTCCACTGAAGCTTTCTTT.

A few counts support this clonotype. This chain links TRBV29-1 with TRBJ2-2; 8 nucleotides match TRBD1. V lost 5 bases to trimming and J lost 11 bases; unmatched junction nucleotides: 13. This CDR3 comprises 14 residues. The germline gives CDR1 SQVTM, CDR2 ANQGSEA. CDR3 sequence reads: CSVSGQEASLELFF. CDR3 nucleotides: TGCAGCGTTTCGGGACAGGAGGCCTCCTTAGAGCTGTTTTTT.

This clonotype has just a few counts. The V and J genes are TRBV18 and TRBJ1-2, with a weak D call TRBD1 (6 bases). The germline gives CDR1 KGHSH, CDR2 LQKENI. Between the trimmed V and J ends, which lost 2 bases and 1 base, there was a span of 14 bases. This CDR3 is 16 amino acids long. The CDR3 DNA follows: TGTGCCAGCTCACCAAGTCCAGGGGATCTTAACTATGGCTACACCTTC. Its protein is CASSPSPGDLNYGYTF. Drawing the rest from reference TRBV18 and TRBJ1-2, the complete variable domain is NAGVMQNPRHLVRRRGQEARLRCSPMKGHSHVYWYRQLPEEGLKFMVYLQKENIIDESGMPKERFSAEFPKEGPSILRIQQVVRGDSAAYFCASSPSPGDLNYGYTFGSGTRLTVV.

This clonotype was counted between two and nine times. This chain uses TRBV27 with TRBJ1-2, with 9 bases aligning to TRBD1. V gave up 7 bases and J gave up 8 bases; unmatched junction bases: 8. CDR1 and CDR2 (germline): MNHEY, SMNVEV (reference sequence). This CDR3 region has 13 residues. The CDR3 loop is CASTPGTGSGYTF. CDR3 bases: TGTGCCAGCACCCCCGGGACAGGGAGCGGCTACACCTTC.

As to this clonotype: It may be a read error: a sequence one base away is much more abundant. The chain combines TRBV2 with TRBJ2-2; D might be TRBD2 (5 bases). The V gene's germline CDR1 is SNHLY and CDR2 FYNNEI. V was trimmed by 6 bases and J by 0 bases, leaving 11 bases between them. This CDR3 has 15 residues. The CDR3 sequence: CASRPIGTNTGELFF. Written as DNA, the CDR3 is TGTGCCAGCAGACCTATCGGGACGAACACCGGGGAGCTGTTTTTT.

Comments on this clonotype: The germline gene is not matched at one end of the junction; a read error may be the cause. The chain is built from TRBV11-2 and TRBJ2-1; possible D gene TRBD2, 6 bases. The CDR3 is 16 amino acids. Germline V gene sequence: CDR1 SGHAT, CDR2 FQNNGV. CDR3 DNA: TGTGCCAGCAGCTTATCCGGGACTCCCGCCTACAATGAGCAGCTCTTC. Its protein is CASSLSGTPAYNEQLF.

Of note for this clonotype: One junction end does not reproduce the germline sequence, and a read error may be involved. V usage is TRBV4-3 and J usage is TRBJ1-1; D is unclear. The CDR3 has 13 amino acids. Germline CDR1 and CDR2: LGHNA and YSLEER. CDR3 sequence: CTSSQESLTEAFF. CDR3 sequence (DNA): TGCACCAGCAGCCAAGAGTCGCTCACTGAAGCTTTCTTT.